Reported below is one T cell receptor beta chain. The data are from a study of blood T cell repertoires in COVID-19. Germline CDR1 and CDR2: SGDLS and YYNGEE. V lost 3 bases and J 8 bases, leaving 24 bases between the germline ends. This CDR3 region has 17 residues. Using immunoSEQ multiplex PCR, the repertoire was profiled, and TCRdb retains in-frame clones only, with some absent. The sample includes tens of thousands of clones, about nine tenths of them seen just once. The TCR originated in an elderly woman with acute or convalescent COVID-19. V and J are TRBV9 and TRBJ1-3; a possible D gene is TRBD1 (6 bases). The sequenced sample consisted of peripheral blood. The CDR3, as DNA: TGTGCCAGCAGCGGGGAACAGGGTAGGGCCTTGGGAGACACCATATATTTT. Protein: CASSGEQGRALGDTIYF.